A selection of T cell receptor beta chains follows, all from one sample in a study of blood T cell repertoires in COVID-19. Assay used: immunoSEQ multiplex PCR; TCRdb lists only in-frame clones, some missing. The sample shows approximately 270,000 clones, approximately 86% of them seen only once. Sequencing was performed on peripheral blood. These receptor sequences come from a man aged 35 to 55 with active or convalescent COVID-19. The CDR3 runs from the conserved cysteine through the conserved F or W. D genes are given only for firm matches. Clone size is given for some rows only: seen once, a few or many times, or a class if the clone is expanded.

V gene	D gene	J gene	clone size	CDR3 length	CDR3 DNA	CDR3 protein
TRBV9	TRBD2	TRBJ2-3	-	18	TGTGCCAGCAGCGCCCCAAAGCGGGGGGCCCGTAGCACAGATACGCAGTATTTT	CASSAPKRGARSTDTQYF
TRBV9	-	TRBJ1-4	-	18	TGTGCCAGCAGCGACGGGGGGCAAGGTGGTGCTGCGAGTGAAAAACTGTTTTTT	CASSDGGQGGAASEKLFF
TRBV28	TRBD1	TRBJ1-5	few	13	TGTGCCAGCAAAACAGGGGGCAATCAGCCCCAGCATTTT	CASKTGGNQPQHF
TRBV7-9	TRBD1	TRBJ2-7	few	13	TGTGCCAGCAGCTTGACAGGGGGCGGCGAGCAGTACTTC	CASSLTGGGEQYF
TRBV3-1/TRBV3-2	TRBD1	TRBJ2-7	-	14	TGTGCCAGCAGCCTTGGGACAGGGGTAATCGAGCAGTACTTC	CASSLGTGVIEQYF
TRBV6-5	-	TRBJ1-1	once	12	TGTGCCACAGGGGAAATGAACACTGAAGCTTTCTTT	CATGEMNTEAFF
TRBV2	-	TRBJ1-2	-	16	TGTGCCAGCAGTGAGTCGGCAGGGTTTTCTTCGGGCGGCTACACCTTC	CASSESAGFSSGGYTF
TRBV21-1	-	TRBJ2-7	-	17	TGTGCCAGCAGCACCCGGATGGCGGGTCGTTACTCCTACGAGCAGTACTTC	CASSTRMAGRYSYEQYF
TRBV5-1	TRBD1	TRBJ1-5	-	14	TGCGCCAGCAGTGAGGGGGCCAATGGGCAGCCCCAGCATTTT	CASSEGANGQPQHF
TRBV29-1	-	TRBJ2-5	-	14	TGCAGCGTTCTGTTGGGGACACAACAAGAGACCCAGTACTTC	CSVLLGTQQETQYF
TRBV30	-	TRBJ2-2	-	13	TGTGCCTGGAGTGTACCAGTTACCGGGGAGCTGTTTTTT	CAWSVPVTGELFF
TRBV2	-	TRBJ2-2	once	13	TGTGCCAGCACCTCAGGCAGTTTAGGGGAGCTGTTTTTT	CASTSGSLGELFF
TRBV19	TRBD1	TRBJ1-3	-	15	TGTGCCAGTAGCCCCTCAACAGGGGATGGAAACACCATATATTTT	CASSPSTGDGNTIYF
TRBV11-3	-	TRBJ2-5	-	16	TGTGCCAGCAGCCATCGGGATCATCCCGAGCGGGAGACCCAGTACTTC	CASSHRDHPERETQYF
TRBV2	TRBD2	TRBJ2-1	-	15	TGTGCCAGCACCGGACTACTAGCGGGAGGGCTTGAGCAGTTCTTC	CASTGLLAGGLEQFF
TRBV25-1	-	TRBJ1-5	-	13	TGTGCCAGCAGTGAGCCAGGGAATCAGCCCCAGCATTTT	CASSEPGNQPQHF
TRBV30	TRBD1	TRBJ2-7	few	15	TGTGCCTGGGAGGGGACGGGACAGCCCGTCTACGAGCAGTACTTC	CAWEGTGQPVYEQYF
TRBV6-2/TRBV6-3	-	TRBJ2-2	-	13	TGTGCCAGCAGCCCGACTTACACCGGGGAGCTGTTTTTT	CASSPTYTGELFF
TRBV19	-	TRBJ1-6	-	14	TGTGCCAGTACAAGAGGACAGCGTAATTCACCCCTCCACTTT	CASTRGQRNSPLHF
TRBV9	-	TRBJ1-4	-	13	TGTGCCAGCAGCGTAGGTCGTAATGAAAAACTGTTTTTT	CASSVGRNEKLFF
TRBV19	TRBD1	TRBJ1-5	-	14	TGTGCCAGTAGTAAGGGACAGGGGGATCAGCCCCAGCATTTT	CASSKGQGDQPQHF
TRBV30	-	TRBJ2-3	-	15	TGTGCCTGGAGCGTCCGGCGGGGCAGCACAGATACGCAGTATTTT	CAWSVRRGSTDTQYF
TRBV11-3	-	TRBJ2-3	once	16	TGTGCCAGCAGTCTAACAGGCCAAGCTGGCACAGATACGCAGTATTTT	CASSLTGQAGTDTQYF
TRBV10-1	TRBD2	TRBJ2-3	-	16	TGCGCCAGCAGTGAGTTCGGACTAGCGGGGGCTAATACGCAGTATTTT	CASSEFGLAGANTQYF
TRBV28	-	TRBJ1-5	-	12	TGTGCCAGCCGGACGGGGAATCAGCCCCAGCATTTT	CASRTGNQPQHF
TRBV7-6	TRBD1	TRBJ2-2	few	16	TGTGCCAGCAGCTTATTACAGGGGGAAAACACCGGGGAGCTGTTTTTT	CASSLLQGENTGELFF
TRBV25-1	TRBD2	TRBJ2-1	-	18	TGTGCCAGCAGTTTGGGACCGAGATTGAGCGGGAGAACCGATGAGCAGTTCTTC	CASSLGPRLSGRTDEQFF
TRBV15	-	TRBJ1-5	-	18	TGTGCCACCAGCCAAGATCCCTCCGGGGGGTATAGCAATCAGCCCCAGCATTTT	CATSQDPSGGYSNQPQHF
TRBV25-1	TRBD1	TRBJ1-2	once	16	TGTGCCAGCAGTTTAACAGGGACAGGGAGTGTCGGTGGCTACACCTTC	CASSLTGTGSVGGYTF
TRBV27	-	TRBJ1-1	-	15	TGTGCCAGCAGTTTAGAGGCCGGCTTAAACACTGAAGCTTTCTTT	CASSLEAGLNTEAFF
TRBV4-1	-	TRBJ2-7	-	15	TGCGCCAGCAGCCAAGAGGACACACGCTCCTACGAGCAGTACTTC	CASSQEDTRSYEQYF
TRBV9	TRBD2	TRBJ2-2	-	16	TGTGCCAGCAGCGTAGAAGGGAGCGGGAGGGCCGGGGAGCTGTTTTTT	CASSVEGSGRAGELFF
TRBV7-3	TRBD1	TRBJ2-3	-	19	TGTGCCAGCAGCTTAACGTCTGGAGGACAGGAGAGGGGCACAGATACGCAGTATTTT	CASSLTSGGQERGTDTQYF
TRBV3-1/TRBV3-2	-	TRBJ2-7	-	14	TGTGCCAGCACCCAGACAGGTTCATCGGTCGAGCAGTACTTC	CASTQTGSSVEQYF
TRBV5-4	TRBD2	TRBJ2-5	-	14	TGTGCCAGCAGCCCGGGGACTAGTTCAGAGACCCAGTACTTC	CASSPGTSSETQYF
TRBV2	TRBD1	TRBJ1-2	-	17	TGTGCCAGCAGTGAAGCCGGGGGACAGGACACTCCTTATGGCTACACCTTC	CASSEAGGQDTPYGYTF
TRBV5-4	-	TRBJ2-1	-	15	TGTGCCAGCAGTGTATGGGGCGCGCGGCTGGATGAGCAGTTCTTC	CASSVWGARLDEQFF
TRBV28	-	TRBJ1-3	-	15	TGTGCCAGCAGTCCGCCGCAGGGAAATGGAAACACCATATATTTT	CASSPPQGNGNTIYF
TRBV10-3	-	TRBJ2-7	many	15	TGTGCCATCAGTGATAAGGCAGCGAATTCCTACGAGCAGTACTTC	CAISDKAANSYEQYF
TRBV5-6	TRBD1	TRBJ1-3	-	17	TGTGCCAGCAGCTTGGACTACCAGGGGGCATCTGGAAACACCATATATTTT	CASSLDYQGASGNTIYF
TRBV10-3	-	TRBJ1-6	-	15	TGTGCCATCAGTGTGGACTCGGGACTCAATTCACCCCTCCACTTT	CAISVDSGLNSPLHF
TRBV19	-	TRBJ1-3	-	17	TGTGCCAGTATAGGGGGACAAGGAAGTCTTCTTGGAAACACCATATATTTT	CASIGGQGSLLGNTIYF
TRBV7-9	TRBD1	TRBJ1-4	-	14	TGTGCCAGCAGCCCAGGGGGGTCTAATGAAAAACTGTTTTTT	CASSPGGSNEKLFF
TRBV13	-	TRBJ2-7	-	14	TGTGCCAGCAGCTTTAGCACTACCCTCTACGAGCAGTACTTC	CASSFSTTLYEQYF
TRBV24-1	TRBD1	TRBJ1-4	-	14	TGTGCCACCAGTGATGGGGACAGGGGAGATACACTGTTTTTT	CATSDGDRGDTLFF